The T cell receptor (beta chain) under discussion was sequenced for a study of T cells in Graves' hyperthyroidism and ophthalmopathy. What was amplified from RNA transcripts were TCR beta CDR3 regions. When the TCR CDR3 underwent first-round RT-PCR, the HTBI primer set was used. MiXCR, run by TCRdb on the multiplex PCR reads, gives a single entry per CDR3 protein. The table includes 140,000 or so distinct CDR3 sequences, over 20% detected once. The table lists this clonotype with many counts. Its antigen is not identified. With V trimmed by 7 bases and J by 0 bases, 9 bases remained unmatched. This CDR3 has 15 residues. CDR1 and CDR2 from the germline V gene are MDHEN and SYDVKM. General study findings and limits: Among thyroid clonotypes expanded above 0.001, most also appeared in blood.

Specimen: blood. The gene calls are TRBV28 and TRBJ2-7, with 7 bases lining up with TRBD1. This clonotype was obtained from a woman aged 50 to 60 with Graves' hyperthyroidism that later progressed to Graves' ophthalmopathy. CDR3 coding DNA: TGTGCCAGCATCTTTCGGGCAGGGGGCTCCTACGAGCAGTACTTC. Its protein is CASIFRAGGSYEQYF.